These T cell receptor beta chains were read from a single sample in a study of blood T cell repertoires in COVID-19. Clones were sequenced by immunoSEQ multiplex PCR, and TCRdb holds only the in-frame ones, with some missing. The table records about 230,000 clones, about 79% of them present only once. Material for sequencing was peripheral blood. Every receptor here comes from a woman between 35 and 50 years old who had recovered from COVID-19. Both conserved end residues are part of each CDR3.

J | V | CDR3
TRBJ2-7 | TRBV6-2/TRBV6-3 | CASSYISYEQYF
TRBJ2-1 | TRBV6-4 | CASTSTSGGYNEQFF
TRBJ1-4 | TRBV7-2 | CASSFQGAGEKLFF
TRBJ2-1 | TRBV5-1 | CASREGYNEQFF
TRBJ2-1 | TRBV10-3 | CAISEGQGSYNEQFF
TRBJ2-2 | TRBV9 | CASSSRGGNTGELFF
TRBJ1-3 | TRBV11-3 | CASSQDRANTIYF
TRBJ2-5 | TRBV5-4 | CASSLESGAETQYF
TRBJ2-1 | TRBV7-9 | CAISGGSSYNEQFF
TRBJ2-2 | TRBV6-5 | CASSYSVQGTTGELFF
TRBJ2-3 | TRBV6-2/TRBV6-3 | CASSHRTYKGSTDTQYF
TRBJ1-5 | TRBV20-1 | CSAAINQPQHF
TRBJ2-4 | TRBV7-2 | CASSLDRKVNIQYF
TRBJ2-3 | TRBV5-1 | CASSTRGPGSTDTQYF
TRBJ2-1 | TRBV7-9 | CASSLVIGGSYNEQFF
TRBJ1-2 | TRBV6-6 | CASIPQPGQARYGYTF
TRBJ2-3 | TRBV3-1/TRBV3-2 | CASSQDMVQGSTDTQYF
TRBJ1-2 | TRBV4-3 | CASSQDRPGQTVSGGYTF
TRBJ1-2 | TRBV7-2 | CASSKDRGGRGYTF
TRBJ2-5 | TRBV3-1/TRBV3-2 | CASSQAGLAEETQYF